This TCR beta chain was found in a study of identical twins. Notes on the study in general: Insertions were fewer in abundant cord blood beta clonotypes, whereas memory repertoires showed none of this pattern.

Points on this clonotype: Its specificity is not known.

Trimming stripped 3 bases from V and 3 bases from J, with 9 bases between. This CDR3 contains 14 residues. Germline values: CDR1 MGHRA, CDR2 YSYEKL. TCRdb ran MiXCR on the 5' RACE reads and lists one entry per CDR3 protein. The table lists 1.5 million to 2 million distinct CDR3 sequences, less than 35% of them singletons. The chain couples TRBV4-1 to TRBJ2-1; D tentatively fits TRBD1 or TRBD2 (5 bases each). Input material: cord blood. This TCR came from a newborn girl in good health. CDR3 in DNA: TGCGCCAGCAGCCAGGGACCCTTCTACAATGAGCAGTTCTTC. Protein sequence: CASSQGPFYNEQFF.